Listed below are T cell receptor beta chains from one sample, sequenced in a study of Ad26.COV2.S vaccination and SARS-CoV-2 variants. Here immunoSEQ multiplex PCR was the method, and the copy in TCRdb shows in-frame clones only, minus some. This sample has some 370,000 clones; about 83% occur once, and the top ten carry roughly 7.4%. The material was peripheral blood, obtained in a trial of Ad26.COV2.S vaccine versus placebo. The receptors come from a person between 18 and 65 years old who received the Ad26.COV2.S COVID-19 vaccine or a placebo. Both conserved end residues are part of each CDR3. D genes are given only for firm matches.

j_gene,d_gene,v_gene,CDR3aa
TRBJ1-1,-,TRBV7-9,CASSLRGGLIVNTEAFF
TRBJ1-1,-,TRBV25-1,CASSEPPPGLWTEAFF
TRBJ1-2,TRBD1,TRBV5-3,CARSLRPGQGAHSTGYTF
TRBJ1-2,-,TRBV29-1,CSASDRRGYTF
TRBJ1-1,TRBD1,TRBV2,CASNQQGASNTEAFF
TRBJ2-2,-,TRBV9,CASSVAGAETGELFF
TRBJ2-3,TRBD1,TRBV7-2,CASSQWGTGGDTQYF
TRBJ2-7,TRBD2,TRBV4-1,CASSQVASGAVEQYF
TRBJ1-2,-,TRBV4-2,CASSQEGSGYTF
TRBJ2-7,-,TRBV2,CASSEQDPVYEQYF
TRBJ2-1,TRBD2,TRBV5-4,CASSRGTSGRAYNEQFF
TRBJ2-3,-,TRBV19,CASKVRGTDTQYF
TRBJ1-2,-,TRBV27,CASSAYVGGRSYTF
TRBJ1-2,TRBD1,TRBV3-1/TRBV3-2,CASSPSTGPSYGYTF
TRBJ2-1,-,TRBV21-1,CASSKTGGEFF
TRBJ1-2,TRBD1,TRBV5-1,CASSQGQGDGYTF
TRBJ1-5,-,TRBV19,CASTTGPRPNQPQHF
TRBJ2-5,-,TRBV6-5,CASSSSDMVETQYF
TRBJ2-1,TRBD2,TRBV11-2,CASSLQSTSGRHYNEQFF